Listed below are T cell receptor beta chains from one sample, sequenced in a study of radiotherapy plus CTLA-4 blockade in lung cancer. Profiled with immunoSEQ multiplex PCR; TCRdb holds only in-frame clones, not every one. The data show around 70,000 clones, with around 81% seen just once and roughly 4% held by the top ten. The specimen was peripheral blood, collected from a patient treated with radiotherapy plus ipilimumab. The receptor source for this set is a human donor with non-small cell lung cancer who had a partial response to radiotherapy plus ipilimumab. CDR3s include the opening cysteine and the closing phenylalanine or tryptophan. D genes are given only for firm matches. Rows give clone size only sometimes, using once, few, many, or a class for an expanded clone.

CDR3nt: TGTGCCAGCAGCCCGCGACAGGGGATGTACCAAGAGACCCAGTACTTC
CDR3aa: CASSPRQGMYQETQYF
j_gene: TRBJ2-5
v_gene: TRBV5-5
d_gene: TRBD1
abundance: -

CDR3nt: TGTGCCAGCAGAGTAGACAGGGGGTCTGGAAACACCATATATTTT
CDR3aa: CASRVDRGSGNTIYF
j_gene: TRBJ1-3
v_gene: TRBV2
d_gene: TRBD1
abundance: -

CDR3nt: TGTGCCAGCAGCTTAGCGTTAGGAGGGAACACTGAAGCTTTCTTT
CDR3aa: CASSLALGGNTEAFF
j_gene: TRBJ1-1
v_gene: TRBV7-9
d_gene: -
abundance: -

CDR3nt: TGCGCCAGCAGCCCTGCGGGTGGGGTAAGCACAGATACGCAGTATTTT
CDR3aa: CASSPAGGVSTDTQYF
j_gene: TRBJ2-3
v_gene: TRBV5-1
d_gene: -
abundance: -

CDR3nt: TGTGCCAGCAGCTTAGCGGGAGGGGACCTTAGTGGAAAACTGTTTTTT
CDR3aa: CASSLAGGDLSGKLFF
j_gene: TRBJ1-4
v_gene: TRBV7-6
d_gene: -
abundance: -

CDR3nt: TGCGCCAGCAGCCCACAGGGAACTGGGGCCAACGTCCTGACTTTC
CDR3aa: CASSPQGTGANVLTF
j_gene: TRBJ2-6
v_gene: TRBV5-1
d_gene: -
abundance: -

CDR3nt: TGTGCCAGCAGCGCGGGGAACTATGGCTACACCTTC
CDR3aa: CASSAGNYGYTF
j_gene: TRBJ1-2
v_gene: TRBV11-2
d_gene: -
abundance: -

CDR3nt: TGTGCCAGCAGCTTCGTAGCGGGCCAAGGGTATGAGCAGTTCTTC
CDR3aa: CASSFVAGQGYEQFF
j_gene: TRBJ2-1
v_gene: TRBV9
d_gene: TRBD2
abundance: -

CDR3nt: TGCGCCAGCAGCTTCCTAGGAGGCAAAGAGACCCAGTACTTC
CDR3aa: CASSFLGGKETQYF
j_gene: TRBJ2-5
v_gene: TRBV5-1
d_gene: -
abundance: -

CDR3nt: TGTGCCAGCAGCCCCCCGCGGGAGGGAGGTGAGCAGTTCTTC
CDR3aa: CASSPPREGGEQFF
j_gene: TRBJ2-1
v_gene: TRBV7-9
d_gene: TRBD2
abundance: -

CDR3nt: TGTGCCAGCAAGGCTAGCGCCTTCTCTGGGGCCAACGTCCTGACTTTC
CDR3aa: CASKASAFSGANVLTF
j_gene: TRBJ2-6
v_gene: TRBV6-6
d_gene: -
abundance: -

CDR3nt: TGTGCCAGCAGGCCTAGCGCGAACACCGGGGAGCTGTTTTTT
CDR3aa: CASRPSANTGELFF
j_gene: TRBJ2-2
v_gene: TRBV28
d_gene: -
abundance: -

CDR3nt: TGTGCCAGCAGCTTGGGGACAGCAGCTGGAAACACCATATATTTT
CDR3aa: CASSLGTAAGNTIYF
j_gene: TRBJ1-3
v_gene: TRBV7-9
d_gene: TRBD1
abundance: -

CDR3nt: TGTGCCAGCAGCGTAGAGGCGGGAGTGGCCGAGCAGTACTTC
CDR3aa: CASSVEAGVAEQYF
j_gene: TRBJ2-7
v_gene: TRBV9
d_gene: TRBD2
abundance: -

CDR3nt: TGTGCCAGCAGACGAACGGGACAGGGCTACGAGCAGTACTTC
CDR3aa: CASRRTGQGYEQYF
j_gene: TRBJ2-7
v_gene: TRBV27
d_gene: TRBD1
abundance: -

CDR3nt: TGTGCCAGCAGCCCATATGTCTCCGGAGGTACCGGGGAGCTGTTTTTT
CDR3aa: CASSPYVSGGTGELFF
j_gene: TRBJ2-2
v_gene: TRBV7-2
d_gene: -
abundance: few

CDR3nt: TGCGCCAGCAGCGGGTCGGGAGGGCCTAAGTACGAGCAGTACTTC
CDR3aa: CASSGSGGPKYEQYF
j_gene: TRBJ2-7
v_gene: TRBV5-1
d_gene: TRBD2
abundance: -

CDR3nt: TGCAGCGTCCGGGACAGGGGGACCTCCTACGAGCAGTACTTC
CDR3aa: CSVRDRGTSYEQYF
j_gene: TRBJ2-7
v_gene: TRBV29-1
d_gene: TRBD1
abundance: -

CDR3nt: TGTGCCAGCAGTGCAGGGGGCTCTGGGGCCAACGTCCTGACTTTC
CDR3aa: CASSAGGSGANVLTF
j_gene: TRBJ2-6
v_gene: TRBV2
d_gene: TRBD1
abundance: -

CDR3nt: TGTGCCAGCAGCCAATTCCCCGGGGTCTCCTACGAGCAGTACTTC
CDR3aa: CASSQFPGVSYEQYF
j_gene: TRBJ2-7
v_gene: TRBV7-9
d_gene: -
abundance: -

CDR3nt: TGTGCCAGCAGGCCTCTCACGGGAGGGCCGTACGAGCAGTACTTC
CDR3aa: CASRPLTGGPYEQYF
j_gene: TRBJ2-7
v_gene: TRBV5-8
d_gene: TRBD2
abundance: few

CDR3nt: TGTGCCAGTAGTATAACCCCGGTGGACTATGGCTACACCTTC
CDR3aa: CASSITPVDYGYTF
j_gene: TRBJ1-2
v_gene: TRBV19
d_gene: -
abundance: once

CDR3nt: TGTGCCAGCAGTCCCGGTAGCGGGAGGCAACCAAATGAGCAGTTCTTC
CDR3aa: CASSPGSGRQPNEQFF
j_gene: TRBJ2-1
v_gene: TRBV27
d_gene: TRBD2
abundance: -

CDR3nt: TGTGCCAGCAGCTTAGAGTCGTCAGTATACAATGAGCAGTTCTTC
CDR3aa: CASSLESSVYNEQFF
j_gene: TRBJ2-1
v_gene: TRBV11-2
d_gene: -
abundance: -

CDR3nt: TGTGCCTGGAGTGTACGGGGGACAGGAGGAGGGGAGACCCAGTACTTC
CDR3aa: CAWSVRGTGGGETQYF
j_gene: TRBJ2-5
v_gene: TRBV30
d_gene: TRBD1
abundance: -

CDR3nt: TGTGCCAGCAGGGGCATTTACGAGCAGTACTTC
CDR3aa: CASRGIYEQYF
j_gene: TRBJ2-7
v_gene: TRBV6-6
d_gene: -
abundance: -

CDR3nt: TGTGCCAGCACTGCGGAGTGGAGTGAAGATACGCAGTATTTT
CDR3aa: CASTAEWSEDTQYF
j_gene: TRBJ2-3
v_gene: TRBV5-4
d_gene: -
abundance: -

CDR3nt: TGCGCCAGCAGCTTGGCCAGGATGAATGAAAAACTGTTTTTT
CDR3aa: CASSLARMNEKLFF
j_gene: TRBJ1-4
v_gene: TRBV5-1
d_gene: -
abundance: -

CDR3nt: TGCGCCAGCAGCTTGTGGTCGGTGAACACTGAAGCTTTCTTT
CDR3aa: CASSLWSVNTEAFF
j_gene: TRBJ1-1
v_gene: TRBV5-1
d_gene: -
abundance: -

CDR3nt: TGTGCCAGCAGCCAGGGACTAGCGGGAGTCCTGTACAATGAGCAGTTCTTC
CDR3aa: CASSQGLAGVLYNEQFF
j_gene: TRBJ2-1
v_gene: TRBV7-9
d_gene: TRBD2
abundance: -

CDR3nt: TGTGCCAGCAGCTTAACTACAGGGGAATCCTACGAGCAGTACTTC
CDR3aa: CASSLTTGESYEQYF
j_gene: TRBJ2-7
v_gene: TRBV7-8
d_gene: TRBD1
abundance: -

CDR3nt: TGTGCCAGCAGCTTGGGGGGGGGAACTAATGAAAAACTGTTTTTT
CDR3aa: CASSLGGGTNEKLFF
j_gene: TRBJ1-4
v_gene: TRBV5-4
d_gene: -
abundance: -

CDR3nt: TGTGCCAGCAGCTTAGCTCGGGGAAAGGATTCACCCCTCCACTTT
CDR3aa: CASSLARGKDSPLHF
j_gene: TRBJ1-6
v_gene: TRBV7-9
d_gene: -
abundance: -

CDR3nt: TGCGCCAGCAGCGCGGACACATATGGCTACACCTTC
CDR3aa: CASSADTYGYTF
j_gene: TRBJ1-2
v_gene: TRBV5-1
d_gene: -
abundance: -

CDR3nt: TGTGCCAGCAGTGAACTAGGCGGATCCTACGAGCAGTACTTC
CDR3aa: CASSELGGSYEQYF
j_gene: TRBJ2-7
v_gene: TRBV6-1
d_gene: -
abundance: once